These 2 T cell receptor beta chains came from one sample sequenced in a study of blood T cell repertoires in COVID-19. Using immunoSEQ multiplex PCR, the repertoire was profiled, and TCRdb retains in-frame clones only, with some absent. The repertoire includes approximately 46,000 clones, 70% to 85% of them detected once, and about 8% sits in the top ten. The sample comprised peripheral blood. The receptor source for this set is a human donor in a cohort sampled during active COVID-19.

The chain is built from TRBV5-1 and TRBJ1-5; D unclear. CDR1 is SGHRS, CDR2 YFSETQ, per germline. CDR3 size: 14 residues. With 5 bases removed from V and 1 base from J, the gap between germline ends came to 10 bases. CDR3 in amino acids: CASSPDTSNQPQHF. Here the CDR3 DNA reads TGCGCCAGCAGTCCCGACACCAGCAATCAGCCCCAGCATTTT. Complete variable domain (other parts from reference TRBV5-1 and TRBJ1-5): KAGVTQTPRYLIKTRGQQVTLSCSPISGHRSVSWYQQTPGQGLQFLFEYFSETQRNKGNFPGRFSGRQFSNSRSEMNVSTLELGDSALYLCASSPDTSNQPQHFGDGTRLSIL.

In DNA form, the CDR3 reads TGTGCCAGCAGTCCCCTGGGGGGGAGGGCGTACGAGCAGTACTTC. It translates to CASSPLGGRAYEQYF. The chain combines TRBV6-5 with TRBJ2-7, with 7 bases identical to TRBD2. Germline CDR1 is MNHEY and CDR2 is SVGAGI. With 5 bases clipped from V and 4 bases from J, the junction kept 11 bases outside the gene matches. This CDR3 has 15 residues.